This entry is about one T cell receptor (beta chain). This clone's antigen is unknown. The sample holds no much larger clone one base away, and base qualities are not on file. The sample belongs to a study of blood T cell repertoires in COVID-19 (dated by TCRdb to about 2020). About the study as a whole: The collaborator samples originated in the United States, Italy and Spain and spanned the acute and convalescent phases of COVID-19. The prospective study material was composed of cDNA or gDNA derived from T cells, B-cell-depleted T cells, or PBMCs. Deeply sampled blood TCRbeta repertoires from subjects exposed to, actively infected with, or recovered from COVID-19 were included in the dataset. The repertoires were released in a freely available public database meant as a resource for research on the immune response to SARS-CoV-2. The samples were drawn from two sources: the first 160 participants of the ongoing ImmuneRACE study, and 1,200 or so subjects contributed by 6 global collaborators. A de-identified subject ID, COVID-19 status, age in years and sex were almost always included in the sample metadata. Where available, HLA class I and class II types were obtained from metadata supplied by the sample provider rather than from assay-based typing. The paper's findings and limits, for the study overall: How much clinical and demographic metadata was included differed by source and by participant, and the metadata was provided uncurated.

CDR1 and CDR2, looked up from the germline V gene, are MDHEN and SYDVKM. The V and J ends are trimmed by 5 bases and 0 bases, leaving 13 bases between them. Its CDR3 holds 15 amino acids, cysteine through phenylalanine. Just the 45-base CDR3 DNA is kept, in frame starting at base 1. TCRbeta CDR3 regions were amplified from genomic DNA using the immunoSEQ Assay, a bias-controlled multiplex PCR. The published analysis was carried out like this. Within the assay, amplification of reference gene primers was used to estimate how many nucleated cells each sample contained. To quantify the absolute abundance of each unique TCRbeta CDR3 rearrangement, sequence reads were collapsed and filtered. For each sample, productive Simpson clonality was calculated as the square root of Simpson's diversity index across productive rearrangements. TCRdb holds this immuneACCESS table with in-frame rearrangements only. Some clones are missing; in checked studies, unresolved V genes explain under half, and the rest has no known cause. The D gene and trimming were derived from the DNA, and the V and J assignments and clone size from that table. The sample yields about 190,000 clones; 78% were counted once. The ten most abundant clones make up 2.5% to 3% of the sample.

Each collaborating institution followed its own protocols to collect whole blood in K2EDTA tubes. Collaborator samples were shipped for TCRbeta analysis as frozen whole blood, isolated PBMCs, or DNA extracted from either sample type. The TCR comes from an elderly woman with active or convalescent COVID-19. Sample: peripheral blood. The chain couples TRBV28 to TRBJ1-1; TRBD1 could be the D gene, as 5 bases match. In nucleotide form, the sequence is TGTGCCAGCAGTACGACAGCGATCCTGAACACTGAAGCTTTCTTT. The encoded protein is CASSTTAILNTEAFF.